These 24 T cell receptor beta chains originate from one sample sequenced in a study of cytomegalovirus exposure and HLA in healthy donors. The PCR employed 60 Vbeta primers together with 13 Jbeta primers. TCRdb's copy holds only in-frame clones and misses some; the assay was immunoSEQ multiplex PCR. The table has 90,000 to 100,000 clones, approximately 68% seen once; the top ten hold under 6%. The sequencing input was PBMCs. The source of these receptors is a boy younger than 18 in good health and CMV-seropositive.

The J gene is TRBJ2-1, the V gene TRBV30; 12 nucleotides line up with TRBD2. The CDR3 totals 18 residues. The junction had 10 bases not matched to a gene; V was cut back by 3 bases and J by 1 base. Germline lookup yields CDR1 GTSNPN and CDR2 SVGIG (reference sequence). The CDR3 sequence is CAWRGLKGTSGSYNEQFF. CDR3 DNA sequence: TGTGCCTGGAGGGGCCTCAAGGGGACTAGCGGGTCCTACAATGAGCAGTTCTTC.

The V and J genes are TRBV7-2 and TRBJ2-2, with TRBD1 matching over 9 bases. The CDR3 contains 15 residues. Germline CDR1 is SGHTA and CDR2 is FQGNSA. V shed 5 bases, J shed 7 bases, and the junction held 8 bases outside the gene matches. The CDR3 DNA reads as TGTGCCAGCAGCCCGCGGACAGGGGCGGTCGGGGAGCTGTTTTTT. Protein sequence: CASSPRTGAVGELFF. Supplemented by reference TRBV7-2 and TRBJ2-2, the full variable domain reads GAGVSQSPSNKVTEKGKDVELRCDPISGHTALYWYRQSLGQGLEFLIYFQGNSAPDKSGLPSDRFSAERTGGSVSTLTIQRTQQEDSAVYLCASSPRTGAVGELFFGEGSRLTVL.

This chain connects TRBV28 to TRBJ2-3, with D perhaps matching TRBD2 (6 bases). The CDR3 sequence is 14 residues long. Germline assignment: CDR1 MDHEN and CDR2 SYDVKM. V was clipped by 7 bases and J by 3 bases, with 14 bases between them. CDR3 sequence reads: CASNPEGRTDTQYF. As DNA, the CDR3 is TGTGCCAGCAACCCGGAGGGGAGGACAGATACGCAGTATTTT.

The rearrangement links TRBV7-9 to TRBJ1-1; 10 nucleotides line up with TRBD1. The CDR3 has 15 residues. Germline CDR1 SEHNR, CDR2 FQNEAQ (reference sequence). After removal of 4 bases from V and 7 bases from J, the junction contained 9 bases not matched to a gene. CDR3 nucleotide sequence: TGTGCCAGCAGCTCTGGGGGACAGGGGACGGGTGAAGCTTTCTTT. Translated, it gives CASSSGGQGTGEAFF.

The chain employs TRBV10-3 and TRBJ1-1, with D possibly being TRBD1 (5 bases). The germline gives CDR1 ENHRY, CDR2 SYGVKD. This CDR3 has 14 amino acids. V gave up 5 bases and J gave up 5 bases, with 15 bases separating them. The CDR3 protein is CAISLQGRRTEAFF. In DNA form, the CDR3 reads TGTGCCATCAGTTTGCAGGGTCGGAGAACTGAAGCTTTCTTT.

This CDR3 is CASSGLGGARQPQHF. DNA of the CDR3: TGTGCCAGCAGTGGCCTGGGGGGGGCACGACAGCCCCAGCATTTT. V and J are TRBV6-6 and TRBJ1-5; D is perhaps TRBD1 (6 bases). The CDR3 has 15 amino acids. The V gene lost 5 bases and the J gene lost 7 bases, with 18 bases spanning the gap. The V gene's germline CDR1 is MNHNY and CDR2 SVGAGI (reference sequence).

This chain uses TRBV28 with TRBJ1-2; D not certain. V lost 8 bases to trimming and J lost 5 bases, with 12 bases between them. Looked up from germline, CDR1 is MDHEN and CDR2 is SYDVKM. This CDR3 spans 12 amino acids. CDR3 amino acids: CASRDLKYGYTF. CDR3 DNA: TGTGCCAGCCGTGACTTAAAGTATGGCTACACCTTC.

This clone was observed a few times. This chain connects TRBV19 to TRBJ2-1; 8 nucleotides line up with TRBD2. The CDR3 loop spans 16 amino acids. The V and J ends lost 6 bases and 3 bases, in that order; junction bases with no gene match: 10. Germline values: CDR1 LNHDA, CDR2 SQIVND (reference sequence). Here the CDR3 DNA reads TGTGCCAGTAGCCTCCTTGAGCGGGGGAGCTACAATGAGCAGTTCTTC. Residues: CASSLLERGSYNEQFF.

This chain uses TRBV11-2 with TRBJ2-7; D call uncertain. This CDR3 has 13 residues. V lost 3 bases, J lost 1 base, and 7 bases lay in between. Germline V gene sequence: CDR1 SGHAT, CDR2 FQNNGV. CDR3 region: CASSLGRSYEQYF. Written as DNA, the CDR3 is TGTGCCAGCAGCTTGGGCCGGTCCTACGAGCAGTACTTC.

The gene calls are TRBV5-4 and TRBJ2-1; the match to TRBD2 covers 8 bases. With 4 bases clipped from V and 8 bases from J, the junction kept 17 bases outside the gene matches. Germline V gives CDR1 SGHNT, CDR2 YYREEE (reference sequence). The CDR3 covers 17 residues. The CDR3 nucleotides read TGTGCCAGCAGCATATGGTCGTGGCGGGAGGCCGGGGATGAGCAGTTCTTC. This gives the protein CASSIWSWREAGDEQFF.

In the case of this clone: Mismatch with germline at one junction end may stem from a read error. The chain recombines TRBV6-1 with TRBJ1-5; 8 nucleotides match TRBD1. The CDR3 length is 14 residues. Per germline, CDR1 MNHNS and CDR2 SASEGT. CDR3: CASSEQGAHQPQNF. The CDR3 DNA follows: TGTGCCAGCAGTGAACAGGGGGCGCATCAGCCCCAGAATTTT.

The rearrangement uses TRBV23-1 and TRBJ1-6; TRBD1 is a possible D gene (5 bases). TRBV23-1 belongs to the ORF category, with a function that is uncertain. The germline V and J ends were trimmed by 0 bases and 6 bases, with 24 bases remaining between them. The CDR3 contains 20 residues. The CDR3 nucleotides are TGCGCCAGCAGTCAATCGGGTACGGGGGAGCCGGGACCGAGTAATTCACCCCTCCACTTT. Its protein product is CASSQSGTGEPGPSNSPLHF.

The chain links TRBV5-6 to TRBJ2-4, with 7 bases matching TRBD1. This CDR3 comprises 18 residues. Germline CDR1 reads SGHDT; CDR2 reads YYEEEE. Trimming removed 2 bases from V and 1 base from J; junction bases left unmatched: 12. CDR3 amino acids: CASSFSGQVPGAKNIQYF. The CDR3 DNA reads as TGTGCCAGCAGCTTTTCCGGACAGGTGCCGGGTGCCAAAAACATTCAGTACTTC.

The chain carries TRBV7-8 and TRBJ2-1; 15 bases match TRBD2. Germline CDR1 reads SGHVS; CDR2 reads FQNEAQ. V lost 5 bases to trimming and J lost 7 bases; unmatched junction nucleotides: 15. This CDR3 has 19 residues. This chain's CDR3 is CASSMGLAGGLYSSNEQFF. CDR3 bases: TGTGCCAGCAGCATGGGACTAGCGGGAGGCCTATACAGTTCGAATGAGCAGTTCTTC.

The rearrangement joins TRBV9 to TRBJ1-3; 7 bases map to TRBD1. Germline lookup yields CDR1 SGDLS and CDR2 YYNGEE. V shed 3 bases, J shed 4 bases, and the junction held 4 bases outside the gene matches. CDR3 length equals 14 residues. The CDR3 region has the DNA TGTGCCAGCAGCGACCCGACAGGGGGAAACACCATATATTTT. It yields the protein CASSDPTGGNTIYF.

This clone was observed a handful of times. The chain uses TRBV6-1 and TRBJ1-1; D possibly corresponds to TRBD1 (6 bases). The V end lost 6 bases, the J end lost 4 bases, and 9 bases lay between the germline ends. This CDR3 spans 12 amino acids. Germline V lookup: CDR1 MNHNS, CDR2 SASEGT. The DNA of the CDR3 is TGTGCCAGCAGGGGGACACTCACTGAAGCTTTCTTT. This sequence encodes CASRGTLTEAFF.

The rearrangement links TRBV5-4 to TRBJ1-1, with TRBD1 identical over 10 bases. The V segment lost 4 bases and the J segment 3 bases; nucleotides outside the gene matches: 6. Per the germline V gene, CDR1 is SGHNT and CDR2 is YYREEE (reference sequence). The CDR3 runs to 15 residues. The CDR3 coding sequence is TGTGCCAGCAGCCCCCCCGACAGGGGGCACACTGAAGCTTTCTTT. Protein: CASSPPDRGHTEAFF.

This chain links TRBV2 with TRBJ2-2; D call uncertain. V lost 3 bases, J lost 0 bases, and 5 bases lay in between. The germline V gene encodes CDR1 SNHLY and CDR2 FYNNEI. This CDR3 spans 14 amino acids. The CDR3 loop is CASSEQTNTGELFF. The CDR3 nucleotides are TGTGCCAGCAGTGAGCAGACGAACACCGGGGAGCTGTTTTTT.

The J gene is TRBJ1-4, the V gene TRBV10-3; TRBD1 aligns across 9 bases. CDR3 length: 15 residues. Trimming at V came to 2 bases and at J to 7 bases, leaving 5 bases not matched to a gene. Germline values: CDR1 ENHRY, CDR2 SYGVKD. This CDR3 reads CAISERGQGVEKLFF. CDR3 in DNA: TGTGCCATCAGTGAGCGGGGACAGGGCGTTGAAAAACTGTTTTTT.

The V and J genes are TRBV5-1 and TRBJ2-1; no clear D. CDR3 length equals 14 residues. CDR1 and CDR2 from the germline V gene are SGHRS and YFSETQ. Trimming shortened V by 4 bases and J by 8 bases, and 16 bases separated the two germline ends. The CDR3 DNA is TGCGCCAGCAGCCCCAGAATAGCTCGGGATGAGCAGTTCTTC. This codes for CASSPRIARDEQFF.

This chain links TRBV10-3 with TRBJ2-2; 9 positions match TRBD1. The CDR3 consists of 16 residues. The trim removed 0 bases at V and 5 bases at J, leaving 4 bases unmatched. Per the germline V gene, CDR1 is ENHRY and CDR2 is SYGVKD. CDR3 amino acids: CAISESTGGMTGELFF. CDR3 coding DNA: TGTGCCATCAGTGAGTCTACAGGGGGCATGACCGGGGAGCTGTTTTTT.

CDR3 amino acids: CASSLGYSDTQYF. In nucleotides, the CDR3 is TGTGCCAGCAGCTTGGGCTATTCAGATACGCAGTATTTT. The chain employs TRBV5-6 and TRBJ2-3; no clear D. V was clipped by 0 bases and J by 4 bases, with 6 bases between them. CDR1 and CDR2 (germline): SGHDT, YYEEEE. CDR3 length: 13 amino acids.

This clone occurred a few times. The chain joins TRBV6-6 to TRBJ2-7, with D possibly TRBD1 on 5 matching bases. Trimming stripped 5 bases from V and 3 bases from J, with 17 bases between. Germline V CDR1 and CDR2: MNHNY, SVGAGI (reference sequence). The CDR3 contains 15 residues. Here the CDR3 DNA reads TGTGCCAGCAGTCGCAAACGAGACAGCTACTACGAGCAGTACTTC. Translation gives CASSRKRDSYYEQYF.

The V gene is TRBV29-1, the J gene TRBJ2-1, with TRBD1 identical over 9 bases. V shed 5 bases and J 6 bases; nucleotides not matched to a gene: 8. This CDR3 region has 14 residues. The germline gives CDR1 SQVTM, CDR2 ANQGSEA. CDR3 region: CSVRNRGRINEQFF. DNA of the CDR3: TGCAGCGTTCGAAACAGGGGGCGGATCAATGAGCAGTTCTTC.